One sample yielded the 29 T cell receptor beta chains listed below, sequenced in a study of tumor-infiltrating lymphocytes in primary liver carcinoma (dated by TCRdb to about 2017). Sequencer: Illumina HiSeq 2500. Using a constant-region primer and ProtoScript II reverse transcriptase, TCRbeta-specific cDNA was reverse-transcribed from roughly 460 ng total RNA. TCRbeta libraries were built with three nested multiplex PCR rounds, a slightly modified ARM-PCR procedure. Each of the first two PCR rounds ran for about 10 cycles and used multiplex TRBV1-TRBV30 forward primers together with a Cbeta reverse primer. The public reads were reanalyzed by TCRdb: fastp trimming at Q25, MiXCR alignment, in-frame beta chains only. Identical CDR3 protein sequences are pooled into one entry, listed with their most common genes and DNA. This sample gives about 120,000 distinct CDR3 sequences in total; roughly 75% of them show up just once. Over 7.5% of the sample rests with the top ten.

Without any cell sorting, total RNA and DNA were co-extracted from roughly 20-30 mg of bulk tissue using the AllPrep DNA/RNA mini kit. Sequencing was carried out using tumor-adjacent normal liver tissue. All receptors derive from an older woman with primary liver carcinoma and hepatitis B virus infection.

The CDR3 is CASVRSSAGRTSDEQFF. Written as DNA, the CDR3 is TGTGCCAGCGTGAGAAGCTCTGCCGGGCGAACGAGCGACGAGCAGTTCTTC. V and J are TRBV6-2 or TRBV6-3 and TRBJ2-1; D is unclear. Trimming cost V 8 bases and J 10 bases, with 30 bases left between them. This CDR3 contains 17 residues. From germline, CDR1 is MNHEY and CDR2 SVGEGT.

Note on this clonotype: At one end, the junction sequence differs from germline, possibly due to a read error. The chain joins TRBV29-1 to TRBJ2-7; D unresolved. Looked up from germline, CDR1 is SQVTM and CDR2 is ANQGSEA. CDR3 length: 12 residues. The CDR3 here is CSVEHGPHEQYF. Written as DNA, the CDR3 is TGCAGCGTTGAACATGGGCCCCACGAGCAGTATTTC.

This clonotype has a count of ten or more. The rearrangement uses TRBV5-1 and TRBJ1-4, with D perhaps matching TRBD1 (5 bases). V was clipped by 0 bases and J by 5 bases, with 8 bases between them. The CDR3 covers 14 residues. Germline-derived CDR1 and CDR2 are SGHRS and YFSETQ. The CDR3 nucleotides read TGCGCCAGCAGCTTGGACAGGTTAAATGAAAAACTGTTTTTT. Protein product: CASSLDRLNEKLFF.

The count of this clonotype is one. This sequence may be a read error, since a much larger clone differs from it by one base. The rearrangement uses TRBV5-1 and TRBJ2-7, with D perhaps TRBD1 (5 bases). The V gene's germline CDR1 is SGHRS and CDR2 YFSETQ. This CDR3 region has 14 residues. CDR3 sequence (DNA): TGCGCCAGCAGCCCCATTGACAGCACCTACGAGCGGTACTTC. This sequence encodes CASSPIDSTYERYF.

Note on this clonotype: The CDR3 does not close with the conserved phenylalanine or tryptophan, likely indicating a read error. CDR3 sequence reads: CASSQGTSNQETQYL. The CDR3, as DNA: TGTGCCAGCAGCCAGGGGACATCCAACCAAGAGACCCAGTACCTC. The chain recombines TRBV5-4 with TRBJ2-5; the D gene is possibly TRBD1 (6 bases). The V end lost 4 bases, the J end lost 0 bases, and 13 bases lay between the germline ends. The CDR3 sequence is 15 residues long. Per germline, CDR1 SGHNT and CDR2 YYREEE (reference sequence).

This clonotype has ten or more counts. The CDR3 here is CASSPQGYGYGYTF. The CDR3 bases are TGTGCCAGCAGCCCTCAGGGCTACGGCTATGGCTACACCTTC. This chain connects TRBV7-8 to TRBJ1-2; a possible D gene is TRBD1 (5 bases). V gave up 5 bases and J gave up 4 bases, with 14 bases separating them. This CDR3 has 14 amino acids. Germline CDR1 SGHVS, CDR2 FQNEAQ.

At least ten counts were recorded for this clonotype. This chain joins TRBV7-9 and TRBJ2-3; 7 bases align to TRBD2. Germline V gives CDR1 SEHNR, CDR2 FQNEAQ (reference sequence). J gave up 1 base and V 3 bases, and 4 bases lay outside the gene matches. CDR3 size: 15 residues. The CDR3, as DNA: TGTGCCAGCAGCTTGTGGACTAGTCGCACAGATACGCAGTATTTT. It yields the protein CASSLWTSRTDTQYF.

This clonotype appeared once. One junction end does not reproduce the germline sequence, and a read error may be involved. The rearrangement uses TRBV29-1 and TRBJ1-1; TRBD1 matches at 11 bases. The CDR3 extends over 13 amino acids. Germline V gene sequence: CDR1 SQVTM, CDR2 ANQGSEA. The CDR3 spells CSVRDRGGTEASF. The CDR3 region has the DNA TGCAGCGTCAGGGACAGGGGGGGCACTGAAGCTTCCTTC.

There are many counts of this clonotype. The chain is built from TRBV12-3 or TRBV12-4 and TRBJ1-5; D is uncertain. CDR3 length: 13 amino acids. V lost 7 bases, J lost 1 base, and 8 bases lay in between. The CDR3 nucleotides are TGTGCCAGCACCCGACGCAGCAATCAGCCCCAGCATTTT. Protein product: CASTRRSNQPQHF.

Ten or more counts support this clonotype. This chain joins TRBV12-3 or TRBV12-4 and TRBJ1-1, with 7 bases aligning to TRBD1. The V segment lost 6 bases and the J segment 1 base; nucleotides outside the gene matches: 14. The CDR3 totals 17 residues. The CDR3 sequence is CASRDGTDTIPNTEAFF. The CDR3 DNA sequence: TGTGCCAGCAGGGATGGGACAGATACCATTCCGAACACTGAAGCTTTCTTT.

As concerns this clonotype: This clone may be a read error of a much larger clone one base away. The rearrangement uses TRBV12-3 or TRBV12-4 and TRBJ1-1, with TRBD1 identical over 7 bases. V shed 5 bases and J 5 bases; nucleotides not matched to a gene: 8. The CDR3 runs 14 residues. CDR3 sequence: CASSTLGQETEAFF. The CDR3 region has the DNA TGTGCCAGCAGTACCCTAGGACAGGAGACTGAAGCTTTCTTT.

As for this clonotype: This may be a read error: a much more frequent sequence differs by one nucleotide. V gene TRBV29-1 combines with J gene TRBJ2-7; no clear D. V was shortened by 4 bases and J by 0 bases, with 7 bases between the two germline ends. Per germline, CDR1 SQVTM and CDR2 ANQGSEA. This CDR3 has 12 residues. Here the CDR3 reads CSVGKGSYEQYF. As DNA, the CDR3 is TGCAGCGTTGGAAAGGGCTCCTACGAGCAGTACTTC.

The genes are TRBV24-1 and TRBJ2-7; D perhaps matches TRBD1 (5 bases). The CDR3 is 14 residues long. V gave up 5 bases and J gave up 1 base, with 11 bases separating them. Looked up from germline, CDR1 is KGHDR and CDR2 is SFDVKD. CDR3 protein: CATSGGPVSYEQYF. In DNA, the CDR3 is TGTGCCACCAGTGGGGGCCCGGTATCCTACGAGCAGTACTTC.

Details on this clonotype: One junction end disagrees with the germline gene, perhaps due to a read error. The V and J genes are TRBV7-8 and TRBJ2-7; tentatively, D is TRBD2 (5 bases). This CDR3 spans 11 amino acids. CDR1 SGHVS and CDR2 FQNEAQ come from the germline V gene. CDR3 nucleotide sequence: TGTGGCAGCAGCGGAGCCTACGAACAGTACTTC. This gives the protein CGSSGAYEQYF.

Remarks on this clonotype: The junction differs from germline at one of its ends, possibly a read error. The chain carries TRBV4-2 and TRBJ2-3, with D tentatively TRBD1 (6 bases). Germline V lookup: CDR1 LGHNA, CDR2 YNFKEQ. The CDR3 is 17 amino acids. DNA of the CDR3: TGTGCCAGCAACCAACTGCCTAGCTGCAGGGGCACATATATGCAGTATTTT. Translation gives CASNQLPSCRGTYMQYF.

A note on this clonotype: A much larger clone is a single base away; this may be a read error. The chain couples TRBV5-1 to TRBJ1-1; D possibly corresponds to TRBD1 (6 bases). The V end was cut by 6 bases, the J end by 1 base, with 19 bases between. Looked up from germline, CDR1 is SGHRS and CDR2 is YFSETQ. CDR3 length: 16 residues. CDR3 sequence (DNA): TGCGCCAGCAACGGAGACAGGTGGTTAGCGAACACTGAAGCTTTCTTT. It codes for CASNGDRWLANTEAFF.

To note about this clonotype: Given a much more abundant clone one base away, this may be a read error. This chain uses TRBV5-6 with TRBJ2-1; 15 nucleotides match TRBD2. This CDR3 spans 16 amino acids. Germline V lookup: CDR1 SGHDT, CDR2 YYEEEE. CDR3 loop: CVSSLAPGLAGGEQFF. CDR3 nucleotides: TGTGTCAGCAGCTTGGCCCCGGGACTAGCGGGAGGCGAGCAGTTCTTC. Based on the CDR3 plus reference TRBV5-6 and TRBJ2-1, the full variable domain is DAGVTQSPTHLIKTRGQQVTLRCSPKSGHDTVSWYQQALGQGPQFIFQYYEEEERQRGNFPDRFSGHQFPNYSSELNVNALLLGDSALYLCVSSLAPGLAGGEQFFGPGTRLTVL.

This chain connects TRBV6-1 to TRBJ1-1; D remains ambiguous. CDR1 and CDR2 (germline): MNHNS, SASEGT. The CDR3 has 13 amino acids. Trimming removed 5 bases at V and 10 bases at J, with 17 bases between. The CDR3: CASSFPCGEAAFF. DNA for the CDR3: TGTGCCAGCAGTTTTCCCTGTGGGGAAGCAGCTTTCTTT.

In the case of this clonotype: This could be a read error, since a much larger clone is one nucleotide away. This chain connects TRBV28 to TRBJ1-5; no firm D call. Trimming took 7 bases from V and 4 from J, leaving 11 bases between them. CDR3 length: 13 amino acids. Germline CDR1 MDHEN, CDR2 SYDVKM. The CDR3: CASNFGRNQPQHF. The DNA of the CDR3 is TGTGCCAGCAATTTCGGCAGAAATCAGCCCCAGCATTTT. Full variable domain (remainder filled in from reference TRBV28 and TRBJ1-5): DVKVTQSSRYLVKRTGEKVFLECVQDMDHENMFWYRQDPGLGLRLIYFSYDVKMKEKGDIPEGYSVSREKKERFSLILESASTNQTSMYLCASNFGRNQPQHFGDGTRLSIL.

This clonotype was detected many times. The chain carries TRBV14 and TRBJ2-3; D gene unclear. Trimming cost V 1 base and J 2 bases, with 4 bases left between them. The CDR3 contains 13 residues. Germline CDR1 is SGHDN and CDR2 is FVKESK. The DNA of the CDR3 is TGTGCCAGCAGCCAAGGACCCACAGATACGCAGTATTTT. It codes for CASSQGPTDTQYF. The full variable domain, with the rest looked up from reference TRBV14 and TRBJ2-3, is EAGVTQFPSHSVIEKGQTVTLRCDPISGHDNLYWYRRVMGKEIKFLLHFVKESKQDESGMPNNRFLAERTGGTYSTLKVQPAELEDSGVYFCASSQGPTDTQYFGPGTRLTVL.

This clonotype showed up many times. The chain uses TRBV7-9 and TRBJ2-2; TRBD1 might be the D (5 bases). This CDR3 region has 14 residues. Germline CDR1 SEHNR, CDR2 FQNEAQ (reference sequence). The V and J ends lost 10 bases and 1 base respectively, with 13 bases between them. The CDR3 protein is CATSPGWNTGELFF. CDR3 nucleotide sequence: TGTGCCACCAGTCCAGGGTGGAACACCGGGGAGCTGTTTTTT.

For this clonotype: No conserved phenylalanine or tryptophan ends this CDR3, so it is likely a read error. The chain recombines TRBV6-6 with TRBJ2-5, with a possible D match to TRBD1 (6 bases). The CDR3 covers 15 residues. Per germline, CDR1 MNHNY and CDR2 SVGAGI (reference sequence). CDR3 nucleotide sequence: TGTGTCAGCAGTCTGTACCACGGGACATCGGGGACCCAGTACATC. Translation gives CVSSLYHGTSGTQYI.

Details on this clonotype: This may come from a read error, since a much larger clone is one base off. V and J are TRBV7-8 and TRBJ1-5, with 11 positions matching TRBD1. Trimming cost V 7 bases and J 5 bases; bases outside gene matches: 7. Germline assignment: CDR1 SGHVS and CDR2 FQNEAQ. CDR3 length: 15 residues. The CDR3 DNA sequence: TGTGCCAGCAACTCTCGGACAGGGGGCGATCAGCCCCAGCATTTT. It yields the protein CASNSRTGGDQPQHF.

As for this clonotype: A clone one base away is much larger, so this may be a read error. This chain uses TRBV5-1 with TRBJ1-1, with TRBD1 matching 8 bases. With V trimmed by 1 base and J by 3 bases, 5 bases remained unmatched. Germline lookup yields CDR1 SGHRS and CDR2 YFSETQ. CDR3 size: 15 residues. In DNA form, the CDR3 reads TGCGCCAGCAGCTTGACGGGACAGGAATACACTGAAGCTTTCTTT. It codes for CASSLTGQEYTEAFF.

This clonotype was detected ten times or more. The V gene is TRBV28, the J gene TRBJ2-5; possibly TRBD2 for D (6 bases). V lost 6 bases and J 0 bases, leaving 20 bases between the germline ends. This CDR3 is 17 amino acids long. CDR1 is MDHEN, CDR2 SYDVKM, per germline. The CDR3 loop reads CASRGTGGVRYQETQYF. CDR3 in DNA: TGTGCCAGCAGAGGGACGGGCGGGGTACGGTACCAAGAGACCCAGTACTTC.

As concerns this clonotype: This may come from a read error, since a much larger clone is one base off. The CDR3 does not end in the conserved phenylalanine or tryptophan, so this is likely a read error. This chain connects TRBV7-9 to TRBJ1-2, with a weak D call TRBD1 (6 bases). Germline-derived CDR1 and CDR2 are SEHNR and FQNEAQ (reference sequence). CDR3 length: 14 amino acids. Deletions cut 5 bases from V and 4 bases from J, with 14 bases between. CDR3 sequence (DNA): TGTGCCAGCAGCCTCGGGGGACACCCCTATGGCTACACCATC. Its translation: CASSLGGHPYGYTI.

Turning to this clonotype: One end of the junction fails to match germline, which may point to a read error. The chain combines TRBV6-1 with TRBJ1-1, with D possibly being TRBD1 (5 bases). The CDR3 is made up of 16 amino acids. CDR1 is MNHNS, CDR2 SASEGT, per germline. CDR3 loop: CASNEAKAGLDTEAFF. The CDR3 DNA reads as TGTGCCAGCAATGAAGCGAAGGCGGGGCTGGACACTGAAGCTTTCTTT.

As for this clonotype: This may stem from a read error, because a much larger clone lies one nucleotide away. The genes are TRBV28 and TRBJ1-1, with a tentative D call TRBD1 (6 bases). CDR1 is MDHEN and CDR2 is SYDVKM in the germline V gene. The CDR3 spans 14 residues. The CDR3 coding sequence is TGTGTCAGCAGTTCGCCCTACAGGGCATCTGAAGCTTTCTTT. Encoded protein: CVSSSPYRASEAFF.

Remarks on this clonotype: The junction differs from germline at one of its ends, possibly a read error. V is TRBV10-3 and J is TRBJ2-6; D possibly corresponds to TRBD1 (5 bases). From germline, CDR1 is ENHRY and CDR2 SYGVKD. The CDR3 has 16 amino acids. CDR3 residues: CATRDSGRSGANILTF. CDR3 nucleotides: TGTGCCACCAGAGACAGTGGGCGATCTGGGGCCAACATCCTGACTTTC.